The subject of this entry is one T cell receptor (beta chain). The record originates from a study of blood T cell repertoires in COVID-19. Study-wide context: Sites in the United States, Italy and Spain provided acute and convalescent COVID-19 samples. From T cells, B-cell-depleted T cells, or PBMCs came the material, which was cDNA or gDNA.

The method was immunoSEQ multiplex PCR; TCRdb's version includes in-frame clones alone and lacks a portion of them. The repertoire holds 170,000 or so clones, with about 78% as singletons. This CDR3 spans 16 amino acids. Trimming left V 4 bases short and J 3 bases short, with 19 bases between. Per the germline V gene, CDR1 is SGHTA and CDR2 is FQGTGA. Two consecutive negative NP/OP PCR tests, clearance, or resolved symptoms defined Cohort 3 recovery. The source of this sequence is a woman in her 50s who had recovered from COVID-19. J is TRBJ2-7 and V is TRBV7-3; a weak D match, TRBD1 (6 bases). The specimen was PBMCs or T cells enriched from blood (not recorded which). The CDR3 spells CASSSRSAGASYEQYF. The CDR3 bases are TGTGCCAGCAGCTCCCGCTCAGCAGGGGCAAGCTACGAGCAGTACTTC.